The text below deals with one TCR beta chain. These data originate in a study of response to subunit inactivated influenza vaccine. Via MiXCR, TCRdb re-called the RT-PCR reads, giving one row per CDR3 protein. The data hold under 200,000 distinct CDR3 sequences, with less than 15% observed a single time. Germline CDR1 is DFQATT and CDR2 is SNEGSKA (reference sequence). The CDR3 runs 14 residues. V shed 7 bases, J shed 4 bases, and the junction held 4 bases outside the gene matches. The same sample was also studied in work on T cells expressing NK-cell markers. According to that study: Researchers built TCR beta cDNA using 5'RACE template switching with UMIs.

This material consisted of CD8+ T cells sorted from PBMCs, taken roughly 13 days after vaccination. The clonotype was recovered from a man aged 50 to 59 who received an inactivated influenza vaccine. The chain has TRBV20-1 and TRBJ2-1; 13 bases match TRBD2. The CDR3 protein is CSGRTSGGYNEQFF. The CDR3 DNA is TGCAGTGGGAGGACTAGCGGGGGTTACAATGAGCAGTTCTTC.